This T cell receptor (beta chain) was retrieved from a study of T cells after yellow fever vaccination. At the level of the study: Preparation used SMART-Seq v4 Ultra Low Input for the low-cell-number fractions.

A single record per CDR3 protein comes from TCRdb applying MiXCR to the 5' RACE reads. The table records roughly 310,000 distinct CDR3 sequences, roughly 8.7% of them present only once. Deletions cut 11 bases from V and 8 bases from J, with 24 bases between. The CDR3 has 14 amino acids. CDR1 MNHEY and CDR2 SVGEGT come from the germline V gene. The sequence derives from a man aged 18 to 30 who received the YFV17D yellow fever vaccine. The rearrangement links TRBV6-2 or TRBV6-3 to TRBJ1-2; no firm D call. The material was PBMCs, obtained on the day of the first yellow fever vaccination. CDR3 nucleotide sequence: TGTGCCCATCGAACACCTGGAGGATTTGGGGGCTACACCTTC. Protein: CAHRTPGGFGGYTF.